This TCR beta chain was recovered during a study of Graves' ophthalmopathy and Graves' hyperthyroidism. Worth noting for this clonotype: What it binds is not known. With a much larger clone just one base away, this may be a read error.

Transcripts of RNA were the source for amplifying TCR beta CDR3 regions. Second-round multiplex PCR came after first-round RT-PCR with HTBI primers. TCRdb used MiXCR to reprocess the multiplex PCR reads, holding one entry per CDR3 protein. The repertoire includes roughly 480,000 distinct CDR3 sequences, roughly 14% of them detected once, and over 8% sits in the top ten. General study findings and limits: Ophthalmopathy versus stable hyperthyroidism: 13-signature model gave less than 90% sensitivity, 75% to 82% specificity.

Per germline, CDR1 MNHEY and CDR2 SMNVEV (reference sequence). The CDR3 has 16 amino acids. Sequenced: blood. This sequence joins TRBV27 and TRBJ2-2; D is tentatively TRBD1 or TRBD2 (6 bases each). This clonotype originated in a woman aged 30 to 39 with Graves' ophthalmopathy. The CDR3 DNA sequence: TGTGCCAGCAGTTTATTTGGGGGGCTGGGAACCGGGGAGCTGTGTTTT. The encoded protein is CASSLFGGLGTGELCF.